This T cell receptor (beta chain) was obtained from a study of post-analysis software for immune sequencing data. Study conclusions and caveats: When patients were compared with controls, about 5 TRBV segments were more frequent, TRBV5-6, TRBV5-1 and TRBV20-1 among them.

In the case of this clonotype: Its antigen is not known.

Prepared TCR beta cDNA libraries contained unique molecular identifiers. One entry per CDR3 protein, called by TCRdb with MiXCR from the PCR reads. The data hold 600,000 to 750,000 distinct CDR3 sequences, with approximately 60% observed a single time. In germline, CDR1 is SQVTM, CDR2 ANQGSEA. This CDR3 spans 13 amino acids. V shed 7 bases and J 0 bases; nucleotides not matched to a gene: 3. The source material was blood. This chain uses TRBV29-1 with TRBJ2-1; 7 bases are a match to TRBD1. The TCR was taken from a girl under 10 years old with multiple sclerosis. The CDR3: CSADRVSYNEQFF. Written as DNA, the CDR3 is TGCAGCGCTGACAGGGTCTCCTACAATGAGCAGTTCTTC.